This is a list of T cell receptor beta chains from one sample in a study of blood T cell repertoires in COVID-19. Sequencing used immunoSEQ multiplex PCR; TCRdb keeps in-frame clones, though not all of them. The data hold under 300,000 clones, with roughly 83% observed a single time. Sequenced input: peripheral blood. The origin of the receptors is a man aged 55 to 70 who had recovered from COVID-19. CDR3s include the opening cysteine and the closing phenylalanine or tryptophan. A D gene is named only where the DNA matches it firmly. Some rows have no size entry. The others give once, few or many, or a class for an expanded clone.

.	TRBJ2-3	TRBD2	TRBV7-9	CASSLLPSGGTDTQYF	TGTGCCAGCAGCTTACTCCCTAGCGGGGGCACAGATACGCAGTATTTT
.	TRBJ2-1	TRBD2	TRBV18	CASSPRTSGNNEQFF	TGTGCCAGCTCACCCCGGACTAGCGGGAACAATGAGCAGTTCTTC
.	TRBJ2-3	.	TRBV5-1	CASSLRGTGTDTQYF	TGCGCCAGCAGCTTGAGGGGTACCGGCACAGATACGCAGTATTTT
.	TRBJ1-4	.	TRBV10-3	CAISSGDPGEKLFF	TGTGCCATCAGTTCAGGAGACCCGGGAGAAAAACTGTTTTTT
.	TRBJ2-3	TRBD2	TRBV27	CASGTVAGAPTDTQYF	TGTGCCAGCGGGACGGTAGCGGGGGCCCCCACAGATACGCAGTATTTT
.	TRBJ2-3	TRBD1	TRBV18	CASRGGQGARDTQYF	TGTGCCAGCCGCGGGGGACAGGGGGCAAGAGATACGCAGTATTTT
.	TRBJ2-3	TRBD2	TRBV7-9	CASSLSTSGGAVDTQYF	TGTGCCAGCAGCTTATCTACTAGCGGGGGGGCGGTAGATACGCAGTATTTT
.	TRBJ2-7	.	TRBV11-2	CASSAVLSGRGYEQYF	TGTGCCAGCAGCGCTGTCTTGTCCGGGAGAGGCTACGAGCAGTACTTC
few	TRBJ2-2	.	TRBV28	CAIKGVAAGELFF	TGTGCCATCAAGGGGGTAGCTGCCGGGGAGCTGTTTTTT
.	TRBJ2-2	TRBD2	TRBV5-4	CASSSQLAGDTGELFF	TGTGCCAGCAGCAGCCAACTAGCGGGAGACACCGGGGAGCTGTTTTTT
.	TRBJ1-5	.	TRBV7-3	CASSSIGQRARRPNQPQHF	TGTGCCAGCAGCTCAATCGGACAGAGGGCTCGGAGGCCCAATCAGCCCCAGCATTTT
once	TRBJ2-7	TRBD1	TRBV7-9	CASAGGRVAGGNEQYF	TGTGCCAGCGCTGGGGGACGAGTGGCAGGGGGCAACGAGCAGTACTTC
.	TRBJ1-2	.	TRBV3-1/TRBV3-2	CASSQDLGASYGYTF	TGTGCCAGCAGCCAAGATCTGGGCGCCTCATATGGCTACACCTTC
.	TRBJ1-4	.	TRBV7-8	CASSLVQGGEKLFF	TGTGCCAGCAGCTTAGTACAGGGCGGCGAAAAACTGTTTTTT
once	TRBJ1-4	TRBD1	TRBV19	CASSITGTGNEKLFF	TGTGCCAGTAGTATAACCGGGACAGGGAATGAAAAACTGTTTTTT
.	TRBJ2-7	TRBD1	TRBV5-6	CASSEGQPSGEQYF	TGTGCCAGCAGCGAGGGACAGCCTTCGGGAGAGCAGTACTTC
.	TRBJ2-3	TRBD1	TRBV7-9	CASSLETGSDTQYF	TGTGCCAGCAGCTTAGAGACAGGGTCAGATACGCAGTATTTT
.	TRBJ2-1	TRBD2	TRBV18	CASSRGTSGSLNEQFF	TGTGCCAGCTCACGTGGGACTAGCGGGAGTCTCAATGAGCAGTTCTTC
.	TRBJ2-7	TRBD1	TRBV18	CASSRMTGDSNEQYF	TGTGCCAGCTCACGCATGACAGGGGATTCTAACGAGCAGTACTTC
few	TRBJ2-1	TRBD2	TRBV4-1	CASSQGLAGGLSDEQFF	TGCGCCAGCAGCCAAGGACTAGCGGGAGGCCTAAGTGATGAGCAGTTCTTC
.	TRBJ2-7	TRBD2	TRBV19	CASSIASGTYEQYF	TGTGCCAGTAGTATAGCGAGCGGGACCTACGAGCAGTACTTC
.	TRBJ2-7	TRBD2	TRBV28	CASRKAGGSSYEQYF	TGTGCCAGCAGAAAAGCGGGGGGGAGCTCCTACGAGCAGTACTTC
.	TRBJ1-6	TRBD1	TRBV6-5	CASSSRGQGKNSPLHF	TGTGCCAGCAGTTCTCGGGGACAGGGAAAAAATTCACCCCTCCACTTT
.	TRBJ2-4	TRBD2	TRBV7-9	CASSAGGGGPPVAKNIQYF	TGTGCCAGCAGCGCAGGCGGGGGTGGCCCCCCGGTTGCCAAAAACATTCAGTACTTC
.	TRBJ2-2	.	TRBV29-1	CSVAPLNTGELFF	TGCAGCGTGGCCCCGTTGAACACCGGGGAGCTGTTTTTT
few	TRBJ1-5	.	TRBV15	CATNPRGDYSNQPQHF	TGTGCCACCAACCCGCGGGGGGATTATAGCAATCAGCCCCAGCATTTT
.	TRBJ1-5	TRBD1	TRBV7-6	CASSRGQGIGQPQHF	TGTGCCAGCAGCCGGGGACAGGGGATCGGTCAGCCCCAGCATTTT